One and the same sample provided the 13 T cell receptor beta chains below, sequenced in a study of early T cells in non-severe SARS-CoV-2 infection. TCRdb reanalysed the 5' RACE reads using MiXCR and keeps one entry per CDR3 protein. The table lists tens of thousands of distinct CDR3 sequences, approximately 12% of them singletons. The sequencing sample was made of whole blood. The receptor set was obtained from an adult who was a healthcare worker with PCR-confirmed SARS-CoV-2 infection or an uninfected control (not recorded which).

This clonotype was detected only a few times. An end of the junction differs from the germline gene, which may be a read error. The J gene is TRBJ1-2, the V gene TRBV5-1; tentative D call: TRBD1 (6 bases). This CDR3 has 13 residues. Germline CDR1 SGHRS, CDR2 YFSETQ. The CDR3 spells CASSLDSYYGYTF. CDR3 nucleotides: TGCGCCAGCAGTTTGGACAGCTACTATGGCTACACCTTC.

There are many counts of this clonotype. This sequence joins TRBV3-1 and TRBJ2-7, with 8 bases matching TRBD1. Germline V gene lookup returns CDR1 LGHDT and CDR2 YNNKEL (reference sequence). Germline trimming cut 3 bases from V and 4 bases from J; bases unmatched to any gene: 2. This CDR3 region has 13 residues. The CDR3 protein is CASSQDRAYEQYF. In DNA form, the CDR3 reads TGTGCCAGCAGCCAGGACAGGGCTTACGAGCAGTACTTC.

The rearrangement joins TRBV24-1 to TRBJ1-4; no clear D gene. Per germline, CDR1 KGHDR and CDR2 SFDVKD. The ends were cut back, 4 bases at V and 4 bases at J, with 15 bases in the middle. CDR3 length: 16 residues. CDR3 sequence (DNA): TGTGCCACCAGTGACCATCCGGCAGCAAGTAATGAAAAACTGTTTTTT. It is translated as CATSDHPAASNEKLFF.

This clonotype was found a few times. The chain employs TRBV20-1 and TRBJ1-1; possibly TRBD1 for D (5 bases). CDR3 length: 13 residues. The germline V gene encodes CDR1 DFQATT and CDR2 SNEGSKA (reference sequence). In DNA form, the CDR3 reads TGCAGACCTAGAAGGAGGGGGAACACTGAAGCTTTCTTT. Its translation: CRPRRRGNTEAFF.

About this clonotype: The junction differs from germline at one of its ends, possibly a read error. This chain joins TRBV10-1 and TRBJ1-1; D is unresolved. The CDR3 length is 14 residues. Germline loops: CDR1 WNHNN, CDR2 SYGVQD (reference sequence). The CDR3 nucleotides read TGCACCAGCAGTGAGTCCCGGGGATCCACTGAAGCTTTCTTT. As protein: CTSSESRGSTEAFF.

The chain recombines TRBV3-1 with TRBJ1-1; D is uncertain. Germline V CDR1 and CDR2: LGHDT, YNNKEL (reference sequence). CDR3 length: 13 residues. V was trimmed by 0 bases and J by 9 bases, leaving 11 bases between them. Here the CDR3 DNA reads TGTGCCAGCAGCCAAGATCCCGGTGCCAAAGCTTTCTTT. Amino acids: CASSQDPGAKAFF.

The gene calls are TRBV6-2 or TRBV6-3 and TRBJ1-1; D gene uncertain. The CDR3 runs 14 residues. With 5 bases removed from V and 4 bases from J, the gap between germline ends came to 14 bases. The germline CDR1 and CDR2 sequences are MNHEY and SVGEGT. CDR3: CASSPQAPGTEAFF. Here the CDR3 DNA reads TGTGCCAGCAGTCCTCAAGCCCCGGGCACTGAAGCTTTCTTT.

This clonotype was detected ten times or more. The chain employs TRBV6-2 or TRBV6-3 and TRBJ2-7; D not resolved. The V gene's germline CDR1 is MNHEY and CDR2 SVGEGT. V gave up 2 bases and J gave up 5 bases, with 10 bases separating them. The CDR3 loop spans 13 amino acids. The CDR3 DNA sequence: TGTGCCAGCAGTTACGGGCTCGATAACGAGCAGTACTTC. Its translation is CASSYGLDNEQYF.

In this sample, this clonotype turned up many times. The CDR3 reads CASSLSAGGWDEQFF. The CDR3 nucleotides are TGTGCCAGCAGCTTATCAGCGGGTGGATGGGATGAGCAGTTCTTC. V is TRBV7-3 and J is TRBJ2-1, with D maybe TRBD2 (6 bases). The ends were cut back, 2 bases at V and 8 bases at J, with 16 bases in the middle. Per germline, CDR1 SGHTA and CDR2 FQGTGA. The CDR3 runs 15 residues.

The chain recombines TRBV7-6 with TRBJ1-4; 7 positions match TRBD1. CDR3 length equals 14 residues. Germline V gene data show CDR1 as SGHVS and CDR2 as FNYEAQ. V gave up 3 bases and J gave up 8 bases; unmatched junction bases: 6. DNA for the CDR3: TGTGCCAGCAGCTTCACAGGGGCGGAGGAAAAACTGTTTTTT. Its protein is CASSFTGAEEKLFF.

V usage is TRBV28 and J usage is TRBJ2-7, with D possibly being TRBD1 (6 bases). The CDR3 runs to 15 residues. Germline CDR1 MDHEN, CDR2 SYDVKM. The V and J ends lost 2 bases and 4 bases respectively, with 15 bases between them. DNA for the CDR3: TGTGCCAGCAGTTTACTTGGTAACAGGGTGTACGAGCAGTACTTC. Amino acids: CASSLLGNRVYEQYF.

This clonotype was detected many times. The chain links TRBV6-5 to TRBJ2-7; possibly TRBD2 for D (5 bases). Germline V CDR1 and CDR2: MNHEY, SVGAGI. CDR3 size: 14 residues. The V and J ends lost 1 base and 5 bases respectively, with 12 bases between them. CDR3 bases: TGTGCCAGCAGTTACTACCCCGGGGTCGACGAGCAGTACTTC. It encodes CASSYYPGVDEQYF.

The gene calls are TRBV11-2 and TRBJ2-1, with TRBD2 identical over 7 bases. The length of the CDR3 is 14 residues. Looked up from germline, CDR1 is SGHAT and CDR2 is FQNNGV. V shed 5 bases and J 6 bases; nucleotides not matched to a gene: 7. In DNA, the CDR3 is TGTGCCAGCAGCCGGGACTATACTACCAATGAGCAGTTCTTC. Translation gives CASSRDYTTNEQFF.